The 10 T cell receptor beta chains given below trace back to one sample, sequenced in a study of T cell repertoires in cytomegalovirus infection. No cognate antigen is known for these TCRs. One entry per CDR3 protein results from TCRdb running MiXCR on the reads. The repertoire consists of approximately 600,000 distinct CDR3 sequences, with over 35% occurring once and the leading ten covering 48%. Specimen: cultured PBMCs, collected from culture after CMV antigen stimulation. These receptors all stem from a human donor in good health (CMV status not recorded). Some clones in this sample may be carry-over from other donors' samples.

This clonotype was counted between two and nine times. V gene TRBV5-4 combines with J gene TRBJ2-7, with D tentatively TRBD1 or TRBD2 (5 bases each). Trimming pared 0 bases from V and 2 bases from J, leaving 15 bases between. The CDR3 runs 16 residues. The germline gives CDR1 SGHNT, CDR2 YYREEE (reference sequence). The CDR3 DNA is TGTGCCAGCAGCTTGGCCATCGGGGCCTACGCCTACGAGCAGTACTTC. Its translation is CASSLAIGAYAYEQYF. The whole variable domain, remainder taken from reference TRBV5-4 and TRBJ2-7, is ETGVTQSPTHLIKTRGQQVTLRCSSQSGHNTVSWYQQALGQGPQFIFQYYREEENGRGNFPPRFSGLQFPNYSSELNVNALELDDSALYLCASSLAIGAYAYEQYFGPGTRLTVT.

V is TRBV6-2 or TRBV6-3 and J is TRBJ2-2, with TRBD1 identical over 8 bases. J gave up 3 bases and V 2 bases, and 5 bases lay outside the gene matches. The CDR3 spans 16 residues. CDR1 and CDR2 (germline): MNHEY, SVGEGT. CDR3 bases: TGTGCCAGCAGTTACCCGGACAGGGTCTACACCGGGGAGCTGTTTTTT. Its protein product is CASSYPDRVYTGELFF.

At least ten counts were recorded for this clonotype. The V gene is TRBV7-2, the J gene TRBJ1-2; 7 nucleotides align to TRBD1. Germline CDR1 is SGHTA and CDR2 is FQGNSA. CDR3 size: 15 residues. Trimming at V came to 7 bases and at J to 2 bases, leaving 10 bases not matched to a gene. CDR3 sequence reads: CASTVGGTENYGYTF. The CDR3 DNA sequence: TGTGCCAGCACGGTCGGGGGGACAGAAAACTATGGCTACACCTTC.

This chain links TRBV7-6 with TRBJ2-1, with 8 bases fitting TRBD2. The trim removed 3 bases at V and 3 bases at J, leaving 7 bases unmatched. Looked up from germline, CDR1 is SGHVS and CDR2 is FNYEAQ. The length of the CDR3 is 16 residues. The CDR3 region is CASSFIAGLIYNEQFF. In DNA form, the CDR3 reads TGTGCCAGCAGCTTTATAGCGGGACTTATCTACAATGAGCAGTTCTTC.

This clonotype has a count of ten or more. The V call is TRBV7-6, the J call TRBJ2-7; 9 bases map to TRBD2. Trimming cost V 1 base and J 3 bases; bases outside gene matches: 4. Germline assignment: CDR1 SGHVS and CDR2 FNYEAQ. The length of the CDR3 is 15 residues. CDR3 in amino acids: CASSLGSSGIYEQYF. The CDR3 nucleotides are TGTGCCAGCAGCTTAGGGTCTAGCGGGATCTACGAGCAGTACTTC.

This clonotype was detected only a few times. The rearrangement links TRBV5-6 to TRBJ1-1, with D perhaps TRBD1 (6 bases). Germline CDR1 is SGHDT and CDR2 is YYEEEE. Trimming shortened V by 0 bases and J by 2 bases, and 11 bases separated the two germline ends. The CDR3 extends over 15 amino acids. CDR3: CASSLGTGPNTEAFF. The CDR3 nucleotides read TGTGCCAGCAGCTTGGGTACAGGGCCAAACACTGAAGCTTTCTTT.

The rearrangement joins TRBV27 to TRBJ1-4; possibly TRBD1 for D (5 bases). Trimming pared 5 bases from V and 6 bases from J, leaving 16 bases between. Per the germline V gene, CDR1 is MNHEY and CDR2 is SMNVEV (reference sequence). This CDR3 is built from 15 residues. The CDR3 reads CASSRRGRVYEKLFF. The CDR3 nucleotides read TGTGCCAGCAGTAGAAGGGGCAGGGTTTATGAAAAACTGTTTTTT.

V and J are TRBV7-9 and TRBJ1-2; D is uncertain. CDR1 is SEHNR and CDR2 is FQNEAQ in the germline V gene (reference sequence). Trimming removed 0 bases at V and 7 bases at J, with 12 bases between. The CDR3 length is 14 residues. CDR3 sequence: CASSLADGLVGYTF. CDR3 bases: TGTGCCAGCAGCTTAGCGGACGGACTAGTTGGCTACACCTTC. Filled out from reference TRBV7-9 and TRBJ1-2, the complete variable domain reads DTGVSQNPRHKITKRGQNVTFRCDPISEHNRLYWYRQTLGQGPEFLTYFQNEAQLEKSRLLSDRFSAERPKGSFSTLEIQRTEQGDSAMYLCASSLADGLVGYTFGSGTRLTVV.

This clonotype was detected only a few times. The chain links TRBV19 to TRBJ2-7, with a weak D call TRBD1 (6 bases). V dropped 6 bases and J dropped 2 bases, with 11 bases sitting between them. This CDR3 has 13 amino acids. Per germline, CDR1 LNHDA and CDR2 SQIVND (reference sequence). The CDR3 is CASSQTGTYEQYF. In nucleotides, the CDR3 is TGTGCCAGTAGCCAGACAGGCACCTACGAGCAGTACTTC.

The chain carries TRBV7-7 and TRBJ1-2; 12 bases fit TRBD1. The CDR3 runs to 18 residues. Germline V gene sequence: CDR1 SSHAT, CDR2 FNYEAQ (reference sequence). After removal of 5 bases from V and 8 bases from J, the junction contained 18 bases not matched to a gene. The DNA for the CDR3 is TGTGCCAGCAGCCAACTAACCCGGGACAGGGGGCAAATAAGAGGCTACACCTTC. It codes for CASSQLTRDRGQIRGYTF.